These 21 T cell receptor beta chains came from one sample sequenced in a study of T cell responses to AZD1222 COVID-19 vaccine (dated by TCRdb to about 2021). The time point label, as the study defines it: about 28 days (+/-7) after the second vaccine dose. Explained via the paper, the treatment or condition label denotes: meningococcal conjugate vaccine given as trial control. Library preparation was by the immunoSEQ multiplex PCR assay. TCRdb re-hosts the immuneACCESS table, in-frame sequences only. Its copies lack some clones; in the studies checked, an unresolved V gene accounts for under half of them, and the cause for the rest is not known. This sample holds around 140,000 clones; 65% to 90% were observed only once. The ten biggest clones cover approximately 8% of the sample. The sequences come from peripheral blood, collected 28 days after the second dose of the MenACWY control vaccine. Receptors were obtained from an adult who received the MenACWY meningococcal vaccine as a control.

The rearrangement uses TRBV2 and TRBJ2-1; perhaps TRBD2 as D (6 bases). Germline V gene lookup returns CDR1 SNHLY and CDR2 FYNNEI. The CDR3 runs 15 residues. The germline V and J ends were trimmed by 6 bases and 0 bases, with 12 bases remaining between them. CDR3 DNA sequence: TGTGCCAGCAGGCTGGGGGGAAGCTCCTACAATGAGCAGTTCTTC. Its translation is CASRLGGSSYNEQFF.

The chain employs TRBV10-3 and TRBJ1-5, with TRBD1 identical over 8 bases. Germline-derived CDR1 and CDR2 are ENHRY and SYGVKD. This CDR3 contains 16 residues. The V gene end was trimmed by 3 bases and the J gene end by 2 bases; junction bases not matched to a gene: 6. This CDR3 is CAISDQGARGNQPQHF. CDR3 bases: TGTGCCATCAGTGATCAGGGGGCGCGAGGCAATCAGCCCCAGCATTTT.

This clone was counted only a few times. The chain joins TRBV7-2 to TRBJ2-7; TRBD1 matches at 9 bases. Germline loops: CDR1 SGHTA, CDR2 FQGNSA. The CDR3 spans 18 residues. With V trimmed by 4 bases and J by 2 bases, 15 bases remained unmatched. CDR3 in amino acids: CASSSPTGGGLPPYEQYF. In DNA form, the CDR3 reads TGTGCCAGCAGCTCCCCGACAGGGGGGGGACTGCCCCCCTACGAGCAGTACTTC.

The V gene is TRBV6-4, the J gene TRBJ2-7; D not certain. From germline, CDR1 is MRHNA and CDR2 SNTAGT. This CDR3 contains 14 residues. The CDR3: CASSDQAALIYMHV. CDR3 DNA sequence: TGTGCCAGCAGTGACCAGGCAGCGTTGATTTACATGCACGTC.

V and J are TRBV5-4 and TRBJ2-5, with 10 bases aligning to TRBD1. The V gene end was trimmed by 3 bases and the J gene end by 4 bases; junction bases not matched to a gene: 6. Germline CDR1 is SGHNT and CDR2 is YYREEE (reference sequence). The CDR3 sequence is 15 residues long. CDR3 bases: TGTGCCAGCAGCTCGGGGGACAGGGGTGGAGAGACCCAGTACTTC. This encodes CASSSGDRGGETQYF.

The rearrangement links TRBV29-1 to TRBJ2-6, with 9 nucleotides matching TRBD1. Germline CDR1 SQVTM, CDR2 ANQGSEA. Germline trimming cut 5 bases from V and 0 bases from J; bases unmatched to any gene: 5. CDR3 length equals 16 residues. CDR3 nucleotides: TGCAGCGTTCCACGGGACAGGGCCTCTGGGGCCAACGTCCTGACTTTC. Translated, it gives CSVPRDRASGANVLTF. Variable domain in full (rest from reference TRBV29-1 and TRBJ2-6): SAVISQKPSRDICQRGTSLTIQCQVDSQVTMMFWYRQQPGQSLTLIATANQGSEATYESGFVIDKFPISRPNLTFSTLTVSNMSPEDSSIYLCSVPRDRASGANVLTFGAGSRLTVL.

The chain employs TRBV6-1 and TRBJ1-4, with D maybe TRBD1 (6 bases). From germline, CDR1 is MNHNS and CDR2 SASEGT. CDR3 size: 15 residues. The germline V and J ends were trimmed by 0 bases and 8 bases, with 13 bases remaining between them. The CDR3 reads CASSEAGVRGEKLFF. The CDR3 bases are TGTGCCAGCAGTGAAGCGGGGGTTAGGGGGGAAAAACTGTTTTTT.

The rearrangement links TRBV28 to TRBJ1-2; D is possibly TRBD1 (6 bases). From germline, CDR1 is MDHEN and CDR2 SYDVKM. The CDR3 length is 13 residues. Trimming took off 5 bases at V and 4 bases at J, with 11 bases between the two ends. The chain's CDR3 is CASSPRGIYGYTF. Written as DNA, the CDR3 is TGTGCCAGCAGTCCGAGGGGGATCTATGGCTACACCTTC.

The rearrangement uses TRBV6-5 and TRBJ1-5; perhaps TRBD1 as D (6 bases). Trimming shortened V by 5 bases and J by 3 bases, and 11 bases separated the two germline ends. CDR3 size: 14 residues. Germline loops: CDR1 MNHEY, CDR2 SVGAGI. The CDR3 DNA reads TGTGCCAGCAGTCTTGGACAGCCCAATCAGCCCCAGCATTTT. Its translation: CASSLGQPNQPQHF.

V gene TRBV5-1 combines with J gene TRBJ2-5, with 12 bases lining up with TRBD2. This CDR3 has 15 residues. V shed 4 bases and J 4 bases; nucleotides not matched to a gene: 5. Germline V gene sequence: CDR1 SGHRS, CDR2 YFSETQ. The CDR3 DNA is TGCGCCAGCAGCCCCGGACTAGCGGGAACAGAGACCCAGTACTTC. As protein: CASSPGLAGTETQYF. Combining the CDR3 with reference TRBV5-1 and TRBJ2-5 gives the whole variable domain KAGVTQTPRYLIKTRGQQVTLSCSPISGHRSVSWYQQTPGQGLQFLFEYFSETQRNKGNFPGRFSGRQFSNSRSEMNVSTLELGDSALYLCASSPGLAGTETQYFGPGTRLLVL.

The rearrangement uses TRBV5-6 and TRBJ2-7; D call uncertain. Trimming pared 0 bases from V and 4 bases from J, leaving 5 bases between. The CDR3 is made up of 12 amino acids. Germline assignment: CDR1 SGHDT and CDR2 YYEEEE. The DNA for the CDR3 is TGTGCCAGCAGCTTGGGCAGGTACGAGCAGTACGTC. Amino acid sequence: CASSLGRYEQYV.

V is TRBV7-3 and J is TRBJ2-7; no definite D call. There are 13 residues in the CDR3. In germline, CDR1 is SGHTA, CDR2 FQGTGA. V was shortened by 2 bases and J by 7 bases, with 12 bases between the two germline ends. The CDR3 sequence: CASSLYHSSEQYF. The DNA for the CDR3 is TGTGCCAGCAGCTTATATCATTCGAGTGAGCAGTACTTC.

V usage is TRBV11-2 and J usage is TRBJ2-3; weak D call: TRBD2 (6 bases). The germline V gene encodes CDR1 SGHAT and CDR2 FQNNGV. This CDR3 comprises 15 residues. The V gene lost 7 bases and the J gene lost 2 bases, with 16 bases spanning the gap. The DNA for the CDR3 is TGTGCCAGCACCCGTAGCGGTTTCCTCACAGATACGCAGTATTTT. Translation gives CASTRSGFLTDTQYF.

This clone was seen just once. Other DNA sequences in the same sample also yield this CDR3. The chain has TRBV7-2 and TRBJ1-1; D is unresolved. Germline V gives CDR1 SGHTA, CDR2 FQGNSA. V lost 2 bases, J lost 4 bases, and 8 bases lay in between. This CDR3 has 13 amino acids. In DNA, the CDR3 is TGTGCCAGCAGCTTAAACCGGGGCACTGAAGCTTTCTTT. This encodes CASSLNRGTEAFF.

The gene calls are TRBV24-1 and TRBJ2-3; D is uncertain. Trimming took off 1 base at V and 6 bases at J, with 7 bases between the two ends. Germline CDR1 and CDR2: KGHDR and SFDVKD. This CDR3 contains 13 residues. The CDR3 bases are TGTGCCACCAGTGATTTTGGGCGCGATACGCAGTATTTT. This gives the protein CATSDFGRDTQYF.

V and J are TRBV10-3 and TRBJ2-7; 11 nucleotides align to TRBD1. Germline loops: CDR1 ENHRY, CDR2 SYGVKD. With 4 bases clipped from V and 3 bases from J, the junction kept 8 bases outside the gene matches. There are 16 residues in the CDR3. The CDR3 region has the DNA TGTGCCATCAGTGCTCATACGGGACAGGGGGGCTACGAGCAGTACGTC. Encoded protein: CAISAHTGQGGYEQYV.

The chain joins TRBV30 to TRBJ1-2; TRBD1 aligns across 8 bases. CDR3 length: 14 amino acids. V lost 2 bases to trimming and J lost 4 bases; unmatched junction nucleotides: 6. Germline V gives CDR1 GTSNPN, CDR2 SVGIG (reference sequence). CDR3 DNA: TGTGCCTGGAGTCGGGCAGGGGGCAGCTATGGCTACACCTTC. This gives the protein CAWSRAGGSYGYTF.

This clone was recorded only once. The chain uses TRBV29-1 and TRBJ2-5; D may be TRBD1 (5 bases). The CDR3 sequence is 13 residues long. The V end lost 3 bases, the J end lost 6 bases, and 14 bases lay between the germline ends. Germline CDR1 SQVTM, CDR2 ANQGSEA. The CDR3 nucleotides are TGCAGCGTTGATTACGGCAGGGCTAAGACCCAGTACTTC. Protein product: CSVDYGRAKTQYF.

Only one count was recorded for this clone. CDR3 protein: CASSPERLGYTF. The CDR3 nucleotides are TGTGCCAGCAGTCCGGAGAGGCTCGGCTACACCTTC. This sequence joins TRBV5-8 and TRBJ1-2, with D unresolved. Trimming stripped 5 bases from V and 8 bases from J, with 13 bases between. Per the germline V gene, CDR1 is SGHTS and CDR2 is YDEGEE. This CDR3 has 12 amino acids.

The table lists this clone with a few counts. V usage is TRBV3-1 (or the pseudogene TRBV3-2) and J usage is TRBJ2-1, with a possible D match to TRBD1 (5 bases). V was clipped by 4 bases and J by 7 bases, with 11 bases between them. This CDR3 contains 13 residues. Germline V lookup: CDR1 LGHDT, CDR2 YNNKEL (reference sequence). The CDR3 region is CASSRQFWNEQFF. The CDR3, as DNA: TGTGCCAGCAGCCGACAGTTTTGGAATGAGCAGTTCTTC.

The V call is TRBV11-2, the J call TRBJ1-4; 9 nucleotides match TRBD1. The CDR3 consists of 15 residues. Germline V gene sequence: CDR1 SGHAT, CDR2 FQNNGV. Germline trimming cut 4 bases from V and 3 bases from J; bases unmatched to any gene: 3. This chain's CDR3 is CASSYTGGSNEKLFF. The CDR3 DNA reads as TGTGCCAGCAGCTACACAGGGGGCTCTAATGAAAAACTGTTTTTT.